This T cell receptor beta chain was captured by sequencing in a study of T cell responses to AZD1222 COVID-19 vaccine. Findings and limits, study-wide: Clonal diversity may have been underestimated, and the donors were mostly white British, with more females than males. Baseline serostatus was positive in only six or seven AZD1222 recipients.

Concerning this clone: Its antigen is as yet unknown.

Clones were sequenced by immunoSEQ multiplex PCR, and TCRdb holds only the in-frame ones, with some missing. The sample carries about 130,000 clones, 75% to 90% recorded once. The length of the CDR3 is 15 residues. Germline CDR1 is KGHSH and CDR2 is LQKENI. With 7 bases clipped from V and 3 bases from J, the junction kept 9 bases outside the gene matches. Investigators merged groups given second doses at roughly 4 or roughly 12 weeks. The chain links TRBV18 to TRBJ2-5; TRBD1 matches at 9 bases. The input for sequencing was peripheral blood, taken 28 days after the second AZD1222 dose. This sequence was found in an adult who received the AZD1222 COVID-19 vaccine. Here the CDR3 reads CASLSRDRAKETQYF. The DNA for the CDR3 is TGTGCCAGCTTATCCCGGGACAGGGCTAAAGAGACCCAGTACTTC.